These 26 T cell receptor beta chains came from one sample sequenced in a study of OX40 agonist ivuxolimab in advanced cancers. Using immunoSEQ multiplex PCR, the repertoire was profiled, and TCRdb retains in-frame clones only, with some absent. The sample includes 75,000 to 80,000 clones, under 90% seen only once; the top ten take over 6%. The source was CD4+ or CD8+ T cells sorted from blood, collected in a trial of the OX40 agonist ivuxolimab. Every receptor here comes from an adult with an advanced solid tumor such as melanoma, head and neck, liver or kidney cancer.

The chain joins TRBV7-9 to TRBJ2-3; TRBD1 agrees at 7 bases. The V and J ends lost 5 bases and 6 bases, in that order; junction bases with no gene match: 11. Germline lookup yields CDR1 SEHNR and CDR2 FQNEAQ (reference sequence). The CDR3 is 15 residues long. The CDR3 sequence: CASSPLDRPGDTQYF. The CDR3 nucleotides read TGTGCCAGCAGCCCTTTGGACAGGCCGGGGGATACGCAGTATTTT.

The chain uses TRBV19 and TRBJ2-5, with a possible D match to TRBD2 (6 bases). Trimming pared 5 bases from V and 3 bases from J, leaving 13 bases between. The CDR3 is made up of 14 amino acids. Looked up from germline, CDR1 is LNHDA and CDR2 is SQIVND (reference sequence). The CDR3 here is CASSESGGKETQYF. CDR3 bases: TGTGCCAGTAGTGAGTCCGGCGGGAAAGAGACCCAGTACTTC.

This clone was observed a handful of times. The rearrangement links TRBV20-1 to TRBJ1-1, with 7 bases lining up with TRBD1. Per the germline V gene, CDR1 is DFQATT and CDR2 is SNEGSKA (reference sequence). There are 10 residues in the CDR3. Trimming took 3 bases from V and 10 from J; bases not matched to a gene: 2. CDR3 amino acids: CSARTGRAFF. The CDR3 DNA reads TGCAGTGCTAGGACAGGGCGAGCTTTCTTT.

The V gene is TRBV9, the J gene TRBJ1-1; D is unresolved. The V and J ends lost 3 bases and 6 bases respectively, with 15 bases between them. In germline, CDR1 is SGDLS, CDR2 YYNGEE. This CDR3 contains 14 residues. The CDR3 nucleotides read TGTGCCAGCAGCGCAACCTCGGAGGTTTCTGAAGCTTTCTTT. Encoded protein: CASSATSEVSEAFF.

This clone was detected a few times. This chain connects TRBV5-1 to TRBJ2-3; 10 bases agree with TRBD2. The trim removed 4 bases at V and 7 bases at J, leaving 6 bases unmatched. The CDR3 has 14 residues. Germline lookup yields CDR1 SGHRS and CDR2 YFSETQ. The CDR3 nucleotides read TGCGCCAGCAGCGAGGGACTAGCGTCGAATACGCAGTATTTT. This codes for CASSEGLASNTQYF.

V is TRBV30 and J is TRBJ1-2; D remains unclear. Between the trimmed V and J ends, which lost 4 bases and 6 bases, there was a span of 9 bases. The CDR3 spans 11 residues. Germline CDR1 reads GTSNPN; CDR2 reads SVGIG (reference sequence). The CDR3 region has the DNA TGTGCCTGGACGAAGGGCCATGGCTACACCTTC. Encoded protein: CAWTKGHGYTF.

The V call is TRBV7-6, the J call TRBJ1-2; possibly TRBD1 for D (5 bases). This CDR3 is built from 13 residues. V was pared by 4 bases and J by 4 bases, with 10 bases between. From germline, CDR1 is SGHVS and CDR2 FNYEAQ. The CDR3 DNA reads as TGTGCCAGCAGCTCGGGACCTACCTATGGCTACACCTTC. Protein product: CASSSGPTYGYTF.

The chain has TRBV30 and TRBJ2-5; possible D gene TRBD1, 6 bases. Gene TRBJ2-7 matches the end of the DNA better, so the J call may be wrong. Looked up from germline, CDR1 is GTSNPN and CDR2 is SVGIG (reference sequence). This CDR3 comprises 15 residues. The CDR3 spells CAWSARRTVGYEQYF. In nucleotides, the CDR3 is TGTGCCTGGAGTGCGAGGCGGACAGTCGGCTACGAGCAGTACTTC.

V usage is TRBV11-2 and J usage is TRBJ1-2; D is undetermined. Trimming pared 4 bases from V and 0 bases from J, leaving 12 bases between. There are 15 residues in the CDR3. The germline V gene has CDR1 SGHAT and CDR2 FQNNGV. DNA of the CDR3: TGTGCCAGCAGCTCGCCAAGAGTAACTAACTATGGCTACACCTTC. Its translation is CASSSPRVTNYGYTF.

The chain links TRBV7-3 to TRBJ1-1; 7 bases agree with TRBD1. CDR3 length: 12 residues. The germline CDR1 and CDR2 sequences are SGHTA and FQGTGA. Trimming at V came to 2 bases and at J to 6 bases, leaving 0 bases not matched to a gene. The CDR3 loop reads CASSLQGAEAFF. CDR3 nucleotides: TGTGCCAGCAGCTTACAGGGGGCTGAAGCTTTCTTT.

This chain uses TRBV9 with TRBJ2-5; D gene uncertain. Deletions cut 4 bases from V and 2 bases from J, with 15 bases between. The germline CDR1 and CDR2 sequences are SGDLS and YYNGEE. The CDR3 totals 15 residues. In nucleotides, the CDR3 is TGTGCCAGCAGCACTCTGGGAACCCCACAAGAGACCCAGTACTTC. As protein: CASSTLGTPQETQYF.

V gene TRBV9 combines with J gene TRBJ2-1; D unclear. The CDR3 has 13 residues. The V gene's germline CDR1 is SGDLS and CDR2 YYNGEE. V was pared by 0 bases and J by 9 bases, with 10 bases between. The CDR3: CASSVASAGEQFF. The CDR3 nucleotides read TGTGCCAGCAGCGTAGCGTCAGCTGGTGAGCAGTTCTTC.

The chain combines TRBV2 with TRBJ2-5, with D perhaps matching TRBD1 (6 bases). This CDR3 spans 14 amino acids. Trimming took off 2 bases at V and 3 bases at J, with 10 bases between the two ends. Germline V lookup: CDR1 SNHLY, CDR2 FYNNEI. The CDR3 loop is CASSEIGQKETQYF. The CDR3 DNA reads TGTGCCAGCAGTGAAATTGGACAGAAAGAGACCCAGTACTTC.

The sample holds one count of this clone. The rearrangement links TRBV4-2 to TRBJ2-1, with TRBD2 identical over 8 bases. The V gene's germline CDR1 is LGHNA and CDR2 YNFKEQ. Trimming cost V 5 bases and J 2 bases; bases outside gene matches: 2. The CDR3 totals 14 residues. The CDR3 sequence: CASSSGGAYNEQFF. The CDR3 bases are TGTGCCAGCAGCTCGGGAGGGGCCTACAATGAGCAGTTCTTC.

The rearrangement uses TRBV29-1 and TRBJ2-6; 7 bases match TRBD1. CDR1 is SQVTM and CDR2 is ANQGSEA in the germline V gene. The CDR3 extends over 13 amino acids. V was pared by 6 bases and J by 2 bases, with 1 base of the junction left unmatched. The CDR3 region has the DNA TGCAGCGTCGGACAGGCTGGGGCCAACGTCCTGACTTTC. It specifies CSVGQAGANVLTF.

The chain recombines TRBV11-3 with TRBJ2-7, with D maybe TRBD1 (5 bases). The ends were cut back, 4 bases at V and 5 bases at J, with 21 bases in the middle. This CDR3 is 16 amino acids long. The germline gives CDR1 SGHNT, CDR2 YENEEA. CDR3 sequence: CASSSGQARVRNEQYF. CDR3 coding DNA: TGTGCCAGCAGCTCCGGTCAGGCCAGGGTGAGAAACGAGCAGTACTTC.

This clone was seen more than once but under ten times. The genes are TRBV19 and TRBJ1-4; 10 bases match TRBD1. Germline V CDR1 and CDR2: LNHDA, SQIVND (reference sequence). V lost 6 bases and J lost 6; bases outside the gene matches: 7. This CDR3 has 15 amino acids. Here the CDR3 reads CASRPRGTGDEKLFF. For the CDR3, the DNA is TGTGCCAGTAGGCCAAGGGGGACAGGGGATGAAAAACTGTTTTTT.

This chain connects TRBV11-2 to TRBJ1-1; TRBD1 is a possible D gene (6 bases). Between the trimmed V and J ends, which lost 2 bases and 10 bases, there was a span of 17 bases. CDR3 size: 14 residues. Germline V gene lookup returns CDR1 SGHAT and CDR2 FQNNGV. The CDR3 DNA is TGTGCCAGCAGCTTACTGGACAGAGGGAGTGTAGCTTTCTTT. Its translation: CASSLLDRGSVAFF. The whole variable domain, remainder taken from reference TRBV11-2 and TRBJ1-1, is EAGVAQSPRYKIIEKRQSVAFWCNPISGHATLYWYQQILGQGPKLLIQFQNNGVVDDSQLPKDRFSAERLKGVDSTLKIQPAKLEDSAVYLCASSLLDRGSVAFFGQGTRLTVV.

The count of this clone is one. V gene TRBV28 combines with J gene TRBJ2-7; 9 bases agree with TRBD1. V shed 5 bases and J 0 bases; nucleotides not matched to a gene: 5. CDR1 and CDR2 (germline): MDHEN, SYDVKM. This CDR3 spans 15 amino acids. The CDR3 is CASSQPTGGSYEQYF. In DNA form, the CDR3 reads TGTGCCAGCAGTCAGCCGACAGGGGGCTCCTACGAGCAGTACTTC.

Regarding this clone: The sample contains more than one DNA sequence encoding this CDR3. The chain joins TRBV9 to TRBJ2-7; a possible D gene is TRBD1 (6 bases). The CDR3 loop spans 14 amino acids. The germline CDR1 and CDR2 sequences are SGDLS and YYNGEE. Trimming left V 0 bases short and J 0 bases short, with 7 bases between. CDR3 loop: CASSVGTASYEQYF. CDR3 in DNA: TGTGCCAGCAGCGTAGGGACAGCCTCCTACGAGCAGTACTTC. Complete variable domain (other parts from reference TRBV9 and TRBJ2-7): DSGVTQTPKHLITATGQRVTLRCSPRSGDLSVYWYQQSLDQGLQFLIQYYNGEERAKGNILERFSAQQFPDLHSELNLSSLELGDSALYFCASSVGTASYEQYFGPGTRLTVT.

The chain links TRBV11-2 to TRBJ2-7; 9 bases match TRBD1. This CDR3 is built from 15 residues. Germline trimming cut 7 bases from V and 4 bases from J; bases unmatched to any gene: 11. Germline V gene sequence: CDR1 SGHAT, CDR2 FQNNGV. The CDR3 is CASTRPGTGIYEQYF. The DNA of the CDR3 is TGTGCCAGCACTCGTCCCGGGACAGGGATATACGAGCAGTACTTC.

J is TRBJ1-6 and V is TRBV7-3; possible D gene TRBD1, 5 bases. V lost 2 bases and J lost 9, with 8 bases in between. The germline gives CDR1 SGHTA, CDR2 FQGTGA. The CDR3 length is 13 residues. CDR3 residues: CASSLSGGSPLHF. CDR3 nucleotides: TGTGCCAGCAGCTTATCTGGGGGTTCACCCCTCCACTTT.

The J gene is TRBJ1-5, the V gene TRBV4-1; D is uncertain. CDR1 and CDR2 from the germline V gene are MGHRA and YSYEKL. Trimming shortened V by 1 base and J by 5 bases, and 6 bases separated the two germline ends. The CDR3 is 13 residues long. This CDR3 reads CASSQVGYQPQHF. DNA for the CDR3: TGCGCCAGCAGCCAAGTGGGGTATCAGCCCCAGCATTTT.

The CDR3 is CASSLGGVETQYF. The CDR3 DNA follows: TGTGCCAGCAGCTTAGGAGGGGTGGAGACCCAGTACTTC. The chain couples TRBV7-8 to TRBJ2-5; the D gene could be TRBD1 or TRBD2 (5 bases each). CDR3 length equals 13 residues. V shed 1 base and J shed 5 bases, with 8 bases lying between them. In germline, CDR1 is SGHVS, CDR2 FQNEAQ.

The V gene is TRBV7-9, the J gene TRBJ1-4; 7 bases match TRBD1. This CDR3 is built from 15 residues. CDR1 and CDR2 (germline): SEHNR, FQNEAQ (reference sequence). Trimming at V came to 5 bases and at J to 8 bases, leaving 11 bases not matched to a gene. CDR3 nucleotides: TGTGCCAGCAGCCAAGGGGGACAGACCTACGAAAAACTGTTTTTT. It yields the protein CASSQGGQTYEKLFF.

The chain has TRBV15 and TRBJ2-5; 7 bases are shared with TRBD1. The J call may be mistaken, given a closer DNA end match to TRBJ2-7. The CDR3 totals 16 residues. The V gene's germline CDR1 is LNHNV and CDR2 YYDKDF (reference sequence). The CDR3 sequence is CATRKRARTGSYEQYF. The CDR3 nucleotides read TGTGCCACCAGGAAGAGAGCACGGACAGGTTCCTACGAGCAGTACTTC.